This T cell receptor (beta chain) is drawn from a study of blood T cell repertoires in COVID-19. Study details: Whether acute or convalescent, the COVID-19 samples came from the United States, Italy and Spain.

Methods used by the authors: Estimates of nucleated cell counts were drawn from the amplification of reference gene primers. Profiled with immunoSEQ multiplex PCR; TCRdb holds only in-frame clones, not every one. V and J calls and clone size come straight from that table; D and trimming were deduced from the DNA. The sample yields about 120,000 clones, almost 85% seen once. Between the trimmed V and J ends, which lost 4 bases and 8 bases, there was a span of 18 bases. This CDR3 has 15 residues. Germline values: CDR1 SGHNT, CDR2 YYREEE (reference sequence). The J gene is TRBJ1-4, the V gene TRBV5-4; maybe TRBD1 (5 bases). The sequencing sample was made of peripheral blood. This sequence was found in a man between 65 and 80 years old with active or convalescent COVID-19. In DNA form, the CDR3 reads TGTGCCAGCAGCCCTACCGGCGGGGGTCGGGAAAAACTGTTTTTT. Translation gives CASSPTGGGREKLFF.